The clone carrying this T cell receptor (beta chain) was seen just once. The antigen is not known. This entry belongs to a study of cytomegalovirus exposure and HLA in healthy donors. Study outcomes and limitations: Per published accounts, TCR beta sequences correctly predicted the HLA-A and HLA-B alleles of most subjects. Evidence from a later analysis indicated that most CMV-associated TCR beta chains looked HLA-restricted.

The PCR had 60 Vbeta and 13 Jbeta primers. The repertoire was sequenced with immunoSEQ multiplex PCR; TCRdb's copy has only in-frame clones and lacks some. The sample has about 90,000 clones, roughly 70% seen once; the top ten hold 2.1%. Germline lookup yields CDR1 MNHEY and CDR2 SMNVEV (reference sequence). The CDR3 consists of 15 residues. V trimming: 3 bases; J trimming: 6 bases; junction bases outside the gene matches: 7. This sequence originates from a young man in good health and CMV-seronegative. This chain uses TRBV27 with TRBJ2-7, with 11 nucleotides matching TRBD2. Sequenced sample: PBMCs. In DNA form, the CDR3 reads TGTGCCAGCAGTTTCAAAACTAGCGGGAGCCTCGAGCAGTACTTC. Translating it yields CASSFKTSGSLEQYF.